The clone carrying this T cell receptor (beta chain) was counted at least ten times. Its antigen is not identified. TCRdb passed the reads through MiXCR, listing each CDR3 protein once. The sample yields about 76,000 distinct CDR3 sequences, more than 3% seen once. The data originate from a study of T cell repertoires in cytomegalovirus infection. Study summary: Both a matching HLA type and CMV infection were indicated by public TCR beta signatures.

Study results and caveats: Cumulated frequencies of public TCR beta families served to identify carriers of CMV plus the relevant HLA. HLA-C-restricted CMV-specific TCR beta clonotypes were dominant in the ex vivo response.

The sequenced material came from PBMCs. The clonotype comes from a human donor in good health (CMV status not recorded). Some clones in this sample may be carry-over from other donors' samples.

The CDR3 coding sequence is TGTGCCAGCAGTTTATACTTCCAAGAGACCCAGTACTTC. This translates into CASSLYFQETQYF. V and J are TRBV28 and TRBJ2-5, with D hard to call. The CDR3 runs to 13 residues. Germline V CDR1 and CDR2: MDHEN, SYDVKM. With 1 base removed from V and 1 base from J, the gap between germline ends came to 4 bases.